Shown below are 4 T cell receptor beta chains from a single sample sequenced in a study of cytomegalovirus exposure and HLA in healthy donors. In the PCR, 60 Vbeta and 13 Jbeta primers were used. The data were produced by immunoSEQ multiplex PCR, yet TCRdb's version contains in-frame clones alone and is incomplete. The sample holds about 120,000 clones, under 12% seen once. The source material was PBMCs. Receptors originate from a woman aged 18 to 35 in good health and CMV-seropositive.

This clone was detected ten times or more. This sequence joins TRBV19 and TRBJ1-2; 7 bases map to TRBD1. Per germline, CDR1 LNHDA and CDR2 SQIVND (reference sequence). CDR3 length: 12 residues. The junction had 2 bases not matched to a gene; V was cut back by 6 bases and J by 4 bases. Written as DNA, the CDR3 is TGTGCCAGTAGCGGGACAGCCTATGGCTACACCTTC. Translating it yields CASSGTAYGYTF. The whole variable domain, remainder taken from reference TRBV19 and TRBJ1-2, is DGGITQSPKYLFRKEGQNVTLSCEQNLNHDAMYWYRQDPGQGLRLIYYSQIVNDFQKGDIAEGYSVSREKKESFPLTVTSAQKNPTAFYLCASSGTAYGYTFGSGTRLTVV.

J is TRBJ2-7 and V is TRBV28; perhaps TRBD2 as D (6 bases). V was cut by 10 bases and J by 2 bases, with 9 bases left in between. Germline CDR1 is MDHEN and CDR2 is SYDVKM. The length of the CDR3 is 11 residues. CDR3 sequence (DNA): TGTGCCACGGAGGGTACCTACGAGCAGTACTTC. As protein: CATEGTYEQYF.

The V gene is TRBV2, the J gene TRBJ1-2, with no clear D. The CDR3 extends over 11 amino acids. Germline V gene lookup returns CDR1 SNHLY and CDR2 FYNNEI. V shed 6 bases and J shed 3 bases, with 5 bases lying between them. This chain's CDR3 is CASSPYYGYTF. CDR3 DNA: TGTGCCAGCAGCCCTTACTATGGCTACACCTTC.

The chain carries TRBV15 and TRBJ2-3, with TRBD2 matching over 7 bases. V was pared by 0 bases and J by 7 bases, with 7 bases of the junction left unmatched. Germline V gene lookup returns CDR1 LNHNV and CDR2 YYDKDF (reference sequence). This CDR3 has 15 residues. The CDR3, as DNA: TGTGCCACCAGCAGAGAATCCAGCGGGATAAATACGCAGTATTTT. Translating gives CATSRESSGINTQYF. Looking up the rest from reference TRBV15 and TRBJ2-3 gives the full variable domain: DAMVIQNPRYQVTQFGKPVTLSCSQTLNHNVMYWYQQKSSQAPKLLFHYYDKDFNNEADTPDNFQSRRPNTSFCFLDIRSPGLGDTAMYLCATSRESSGINTQYFGPGTRLTVL.